This T cell receptor beta chain was profiled in a study of shared clonotypes between healthy human individuals. General study findings and limits: In four donors, around 5% of naive CD4 clonotypes appeared in common. Memory subsets had estimated richness that was generally smaller than that of naive subsets.

Tens of thousands of T cell genomes (around 190 ng DNA) went into each sorted-subset replicate. The data were produced by immunoSEQ multiplex PCR, yet TCRdb's version contains in-frame clones alone and is incomplete. The sample comprises hundreds of thousands of clones, less than 96% of which are singletons, and about 0.064% rests with the top ten. Unmatched junction bases numbered 12, after V lost 4 bases and J lost 6 bases. The germline CDR1 and CDR2 sequences are SGHTA and FQGTGA. The CDR3 covers 17 residues. This clone was observed once. Antigen unknown. All participating donors were Caucasian adults from Nashville, Tennessee.

The sequence came from a woman in her twenties or thirties in good health. The chain recombines TRBV7-3 with TRBJ2-2, with 9 bases aligning to TRBD2. Material for sequencing was naive CD4+ T cells sorted from blood. Stated subset: CD45RA+ positively selected. CDR3 DNA: TGTGCCAGCAGCTCTCATTCGGCTAGCGGGAATCCCGGGGAGCTGTTTTTT. This translates into CASSSHSASGNPGELFF. The full variable domain, completed using reference TRBV7-3 and TRBJ2-2, is GAGVSQTPSNKVTEKGKYVELRCDPISGHTALYWYRQSLGQGPEFLIYFQGTGAADDSGLPNDRFFAVRPEGSVSTLKIQRTERGDSAVYLCASSSHSASGNPGELFFGEGSRLTVL.